This entry lists 14 T cell receptor beta chains sequenced from one sample in a study of T-cell reconstitution after alpha-beta-depleted transplantation in children. A TCRbeta library incorporating unique molecular identifiers was prepared. TCRdb re-called the PCR reads with MiXCR, one entry per CDR3 protein. Among 190,000 or so distinct CDR3 sequences, approximately 15% were seen once, and the ten largest hold less than 15%. Sequencing used PBMCs from the stem cell graft donor, obtained from the stem cell graft. These receptor sequences come from a human donor who donated a stem cell graft to a child with acute lymphoblastic leukemia.

This clonotype has more than one count but fewer than ten. This chain links TRBV7-9 with TRBJ1-1; 7 positions agree with TRBD1. The trim removed 5 bases at V and 3 bases at J, leaving 9 bases unmatched. Germline CDR1 SEHNR, CDR2 FQNEAQ (reference sequence). This CDR3 region has 15 residues. CDR3 amino acids: CASSPHGQGDTEAFF. The CDR3 DNA reads as TGTGCCAGCAGCCCCCATGGGCAGGGGGACACTGAAGCTTTCTTT. Full variable domain (rest looked up from reference TRBV7-9 and TRBJ1-1): DTGVSQNPRHKITKRGQNVTFRCDPISEHNRLYWYRQTLGQGPEFLTYFQNEAQLEKSRLLSDRFSAERPKGSFSTLEIQRTEQGDSAMYLCASSPHGQGDTEAFFGQGTRLTVV.

This clonotype has ten or more counts. The V and J genes are TRBV12-3 or TRBV12-4 and TRBJ2-5; D remains unclear. The CDR3 spans 14 residues. Deletions cut 3 bases from V and 2 bases from J, with 10 bases between. CDR3 sequence reads: CASSFNLEQETQYF. CDR3 bases: TGTGCCAGCAGTTTTAACCTAGAACAAGAGACCCAGTACTTC.

Concerning this clonotype itself: No conserved phenylalanine or tryptophan ends this CDR3, so it is likely a read error. The rearrangement uses TRBV5-1 and TRBJ1-1; maybe TRBD1 (5 bases). The CDR3 runs 13 residues. V lost 4 bases to trimming and J lost 4 bases, with 11 bases between them. Per germline, CDR1 SGHRS and CDR2 YFSETQ. CDR3 sequence (DNA): TGCGCCAGCAGCGCAGGGATGGGCACTGAAGCTTTCTTG. Translation: CASSAGMGTEAFL.

CDR3 nucleotide sequence: TGTGCCAGCAGCTTAGTAGGAGGGACAGGGGTCTACGAGCAGTACTTC. Residues: CASSLVGGTGVYEQYF. V and J are TRBV7-8 and TRBJ2-7, with 10 bases that match TRBD1. Germline CDR1 reads SGHVS; CDR2 reads FQNEAQ. The J segment lost 3 bases and the V segment lost 1 base, leaving 6 bases of the junction unmatched. The CDR3 loop spans 16 amino acids.

This clonotype was counted a few times. The V call is TRBV20-1, the J call TRBJ2-1, with D maybe TRBD2 (6 bases). Germline CDR1 and CDR2: DFQATT and SNEGSKA (reference sequence). There are 13 residues in the CDR3. V gave up 3 bases and J gave up 9 bases, with 15 bases separating them. DNA of the CDR3: TGCAGTGCTAGCGGGAGCGCGTGGGGTGAGCAGTTCTTC. As protein: CSASGSAWGEQFF.

The gene calls are TRBV11-2 and TRBJ2-1, with 7 positions matching TRBD2. Germline CDR1 is SGHAT and CDR2 is FQNNGV. After removal of 5 bases from V and 4 bases from J, the junction contained 8 bases not matched to a gene. This CDR3 has 15 residues. In DNA form, the CDR3 reads TGTGCCAGCAGCCCCGGGGGAGGGGTTTACAATGAGCAGTTCTTC. Its protein product is CASSPGGGVYNEQFF.

This clonotype was seen at least ten times. The chain is built from TRBV7-9 and TRBJ2-1; D gene uncertain. There are 15 residues in the CDR3. The V and J ends lost 2 bases and 3 bases respectively, with 11 bases between them. Per germline, CDR1 SEHNR and CDR2 FQNEAQ (reference sequence). The CDR3 protein is CASSLSGDSYNEQFF. Here the CDR3 DNA reads TGTGCCAGCAGCTTAAGTGGGGATAGCTACAATGAGCAGTTCTTC.

This clonotype was seen only once. This chain uses TRBV20-1 with TRBJ2-5; D call uncertain. V dropped 6 bases and J dropped 0 bases, with 11 bases sitting between them. CDR3 length: 13 residues. Germline V CDR1 and CDR2: DFQATT, SNEGSKA (reference sequence). The CDR3 nucleotides are TGCAGTGCCCGATACCCGTACCAAGAGACCCAGTACTTC. Protein product: CSARYPYQETQYF.

There are many counts of this clonotype. The chain uses TRBV7-2 and TRBJ2-1; D remains unclear. This CDR3 comprises 14 residues. Germline values: CDR1 SGHTA, CDR2 FQGNSA. Trimming stripped 0 bases from V and 7 bases from J, with 10 bases between. CDR3 residues: CASSLAALVNEQFF. CDR3 nucleotide sequence: TGTGCCAGCAGCTTAGCGGCTTTGGTAAATGAGCAGTTCTTC.

At least ten counts were recorded for this clonotype. The genes are TRBV12-3 or TRBV12-4 and TRBJ1-3, with a tentative D call TRBD1 (5 bases). V shed 3 bases and J shed 8 bases, with 11 bases lying between them. The CDR3 spans 13 residues. CDR3 in DNA: TGTGCCAGCAGTTTGGACCCGGGGGACACCATATATTTT. Residues: CASSLDPGDTIYF.

This clonotype was seen at least ten times. The chain has TRBV10-1 and TRBJ2-3, with 9 positions matching TRBD2. V shed 6 bases and J 4 bases; nucleotides not matched to a gene: 8. There are 15 residues in the CDR3. Germline V gene data show CDR1 as WNHNN and CDR2 as SYGVQD (reference sequence). CDR3: CASRYPGLAPDTQYF. The CDR3 nucleotides read TGCGCCAGCAGATACCCGGGACTAGCTCCAGATACGCAGTATTTT.

This clonotype was counted at least ten times. The V call is TRBV29-1, the J call TRBJ1-1; 7 bases fit TRBD1. The CDR3 runs 14 residues. Trimming at V came to 7 bases and at J to 5 bases, leaving 13 bases not matched to a gene. CDR1 is SQVTM, CDR2 ANQGSEA, per germline. CDR3 in DNA: TGCAGCGCAGTGGGGACAGCACCACGGACTGAAGCTTTCTTT. Its translation is CSAVGTAPRTEAFF.

This clonotype was counted many times. V usage is TRBV6-5 and J usage is TRBJ2-5; 8 positions agree with TRBD2. The CDR3 runs to 16 residues. Germline CDR1 and CDR2: MNHEY and SVGAGI. Trimming at V came to 0 bases and at J to 5 bases, leaving 8 bases not matched to a gene. The CDR3 protein is CASSYSTSAPMETQYF. The CDR3 DNA is TGTGCCAGCAGTTACTCGACTAGCGCCCCGATGGAGACCCAGTACTTC.

This clonotype was recorded many times. V and J are TRBV3-1 and TRBJ1-2; the D gene is possibly TRBD1 (6 bases). This CDR3 is built from 17 residues. CDR1 is LGHDT, CDR2 YNNKEL, per germline (reference sequence). The V end was cut by 1 base, the J end by 4 bases, with 19 bases between. CDR3 region: CASSQVFRGAIGYGYTF. CDR3 bases: TGTGCCAGCAGCCAAGTGTTCCGGGGGGCTATCGGCTATGGCTACACCTTC.